The clone carrying this T cell receptor (beta chain) was recorded a few times. Sequencing used immunoSEQ multiplex PCR; TCRdb keeps in-frame clones, though not all of them. The table shows more than 200,000 clones, with about nine tenths occurring only once. The data derive from a study of blood T cell repertoires in COVID-19. The material sequenced was peripheral blood. The sequence was collected from a woman between 25 and 40 years old with COVID-19, enrolled during active disease.

The CDR3 here is CASRQGVDTEAFF. DNA for the CDR3: TGCGCCAGCCGACAGGGAGTCGACACTGAAGCTTTCTTT. The chain carries TRBV10-1 and TRBJ1-1; 7 positions match TRBD1. The CDR3 sequence is 13 residues long. Germline V gene sequence: CDR1 WNHNN, CDR2 SYGVQD (reference sequence). Trimming cost V 8 bases and J 3 bases; bases outside gene matches: 6.